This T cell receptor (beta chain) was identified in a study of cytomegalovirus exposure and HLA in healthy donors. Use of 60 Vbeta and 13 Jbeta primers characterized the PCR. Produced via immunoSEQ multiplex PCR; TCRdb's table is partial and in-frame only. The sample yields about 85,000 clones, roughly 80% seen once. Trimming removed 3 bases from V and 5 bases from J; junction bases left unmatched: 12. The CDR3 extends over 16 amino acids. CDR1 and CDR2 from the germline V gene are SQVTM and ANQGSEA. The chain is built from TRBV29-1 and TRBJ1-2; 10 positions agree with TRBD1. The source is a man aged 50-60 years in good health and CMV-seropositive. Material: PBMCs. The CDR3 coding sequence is TGCAGCGTTGACGTGGGGGGAGGGACAGGGGAATATGGCTACACCTTC. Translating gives CSVDVGGGTGEYGYTF.